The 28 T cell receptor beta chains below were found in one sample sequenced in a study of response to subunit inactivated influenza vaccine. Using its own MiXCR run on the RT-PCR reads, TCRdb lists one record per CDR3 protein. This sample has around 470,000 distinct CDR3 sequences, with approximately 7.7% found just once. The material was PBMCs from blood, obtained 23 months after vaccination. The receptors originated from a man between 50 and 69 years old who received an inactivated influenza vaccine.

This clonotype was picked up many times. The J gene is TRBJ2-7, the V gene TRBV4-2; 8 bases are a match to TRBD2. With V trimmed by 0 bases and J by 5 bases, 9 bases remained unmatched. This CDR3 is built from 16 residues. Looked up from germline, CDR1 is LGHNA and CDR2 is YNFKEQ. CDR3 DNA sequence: TGTGCCAGCAGCCAAGACGCTGGCGGGAGGCTCAACGAGCAGTACTTC. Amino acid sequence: CASSQDAGGRLNEQYF.

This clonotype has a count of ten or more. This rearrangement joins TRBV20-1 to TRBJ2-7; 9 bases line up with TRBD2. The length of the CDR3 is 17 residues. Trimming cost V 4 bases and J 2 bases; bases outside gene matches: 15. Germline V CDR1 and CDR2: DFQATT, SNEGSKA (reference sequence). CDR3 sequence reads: CSATDARGGRGTYEQYF. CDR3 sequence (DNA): TGCAGTGCTACCGACGCGCGAGGCGGGAGGGGTACCTACGAGCAGTACTTC.

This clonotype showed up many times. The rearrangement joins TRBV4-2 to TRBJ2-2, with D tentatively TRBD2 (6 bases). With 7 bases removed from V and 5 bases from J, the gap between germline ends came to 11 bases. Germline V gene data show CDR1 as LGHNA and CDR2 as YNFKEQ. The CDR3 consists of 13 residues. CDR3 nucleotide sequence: TGTGCCAGCACCACCCGGGGGACCGGGGAGCTGTTTTTT. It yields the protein CASTTRGTGELFF.

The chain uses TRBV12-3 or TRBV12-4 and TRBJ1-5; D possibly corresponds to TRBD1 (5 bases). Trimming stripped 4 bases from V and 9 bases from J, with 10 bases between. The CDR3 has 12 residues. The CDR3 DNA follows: TGTGCCAGCAGTTGGGGCCCGGGGCCCCAGCATTTT. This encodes CASSWGPGPQHF.

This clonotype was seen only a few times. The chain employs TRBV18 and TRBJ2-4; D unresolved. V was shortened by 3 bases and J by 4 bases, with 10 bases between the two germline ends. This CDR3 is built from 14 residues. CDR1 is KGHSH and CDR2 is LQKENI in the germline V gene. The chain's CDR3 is CASSPDTLKNIQYF. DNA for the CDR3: TGTGCCAGCTCACCGGATACCCTAAAAAACATTCAGTACTTC.

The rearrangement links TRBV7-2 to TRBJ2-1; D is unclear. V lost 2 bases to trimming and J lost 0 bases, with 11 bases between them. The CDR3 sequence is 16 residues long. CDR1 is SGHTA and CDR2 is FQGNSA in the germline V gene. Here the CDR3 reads CASSLRKTSSYNEQFF. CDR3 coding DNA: TGTGCCAGCAGCTTAAGGAAGACGAGCTCCTACAATGAGCAGTTCTTC.

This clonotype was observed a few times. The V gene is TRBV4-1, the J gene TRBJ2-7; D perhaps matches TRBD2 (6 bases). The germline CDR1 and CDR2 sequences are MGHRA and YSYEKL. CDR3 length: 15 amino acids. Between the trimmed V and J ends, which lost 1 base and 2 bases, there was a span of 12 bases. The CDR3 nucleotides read TGCGCCAGCAGCCAAGGGTCGGGGGTGGCCTACGAGCAGTACTTC. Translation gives CASSQGSGVAYEQYF.

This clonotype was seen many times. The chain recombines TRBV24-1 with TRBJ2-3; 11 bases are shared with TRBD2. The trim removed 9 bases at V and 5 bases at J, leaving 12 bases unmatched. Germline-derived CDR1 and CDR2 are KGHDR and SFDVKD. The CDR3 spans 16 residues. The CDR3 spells CATASLAGGSRDTQYF. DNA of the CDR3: TGTGCCACCGCATCTCTAGCGGGAGGATCGCGAGATACGCAGTATTTT.

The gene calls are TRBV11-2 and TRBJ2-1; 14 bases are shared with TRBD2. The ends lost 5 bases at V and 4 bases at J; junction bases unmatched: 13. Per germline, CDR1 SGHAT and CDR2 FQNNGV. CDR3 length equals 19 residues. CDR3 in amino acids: CASSHSTSGGAYRYNEQFF. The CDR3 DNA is TGTGCCAGCAGCCATTCGACTAGCGGGGGGGCCTATAGGTACAATGAGCAGTTCTTC.

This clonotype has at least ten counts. For the CDR3, the DNA is TGTGCCAGCAGCCAGGGCCCGGCGAACACTGAAGCTTTCTTT. Its translation: CASSQGPANTEAFF. The chain is built from TRBV7-2 and TRBJ1-1; tentative D call: TRBD1 (5 bases). V shed 5 bases and J shed 1 base, with 11 bases lying between them. Per germline, CDR1 SGHTA and CDR2 FQGNSA. The CDR3 loop spans 14 amino acids.

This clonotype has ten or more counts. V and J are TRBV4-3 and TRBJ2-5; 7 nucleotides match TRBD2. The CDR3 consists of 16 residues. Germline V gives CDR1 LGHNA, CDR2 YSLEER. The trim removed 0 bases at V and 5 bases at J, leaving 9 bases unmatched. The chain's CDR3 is CASSQELTSRFETQYF. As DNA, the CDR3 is TGCGCCAGCAGCCAAGAATTGACTAGCCGGTTCGAGACCCAGTACTTC.

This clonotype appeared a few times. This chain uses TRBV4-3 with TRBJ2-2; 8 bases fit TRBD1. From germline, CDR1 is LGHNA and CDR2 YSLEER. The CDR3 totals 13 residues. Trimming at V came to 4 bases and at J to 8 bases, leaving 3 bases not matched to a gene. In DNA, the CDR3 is TGCGCCAGCAGCCCTGACAGGGGAGGGGAGCTGTTTTTT. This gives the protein CASSPDRGGELFF.

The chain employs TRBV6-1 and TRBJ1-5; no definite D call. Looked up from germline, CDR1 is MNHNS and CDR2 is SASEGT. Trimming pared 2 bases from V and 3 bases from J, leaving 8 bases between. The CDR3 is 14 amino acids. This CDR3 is CASSEMNNNQPQHF. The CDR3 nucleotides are TGTGCCAGCAGTGAAATGAACAACAATCAGCCCCAGCATTTT.

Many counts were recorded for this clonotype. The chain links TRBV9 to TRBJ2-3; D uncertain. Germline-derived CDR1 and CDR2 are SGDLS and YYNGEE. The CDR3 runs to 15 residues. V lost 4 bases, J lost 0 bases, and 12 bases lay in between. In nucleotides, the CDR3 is TGTGCCAGCAGCTCTGGGGATCCTAGCACAGATACGCAGTATTTT. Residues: CASSSGDPSTDTQYF.

CDR3 sequence (DNA): TGCAGCGTTGCAGCAGGGGGAGGGGGCGCGGTCTATGAGCAGTTCTTC. It is translated as CSVAAGGGGAVYEQFF. The chain joins TRBV29-1 to TRBJ2-1; D may match TRBD1 or TRBD2 (7 bases each). The CDR3 has 16 residues. Germline loops: CDR1 SQVTM, CDR2 ANQGSEA. V lost 4 bases and J 8 bases, leaving 24 bases between the germline ends.

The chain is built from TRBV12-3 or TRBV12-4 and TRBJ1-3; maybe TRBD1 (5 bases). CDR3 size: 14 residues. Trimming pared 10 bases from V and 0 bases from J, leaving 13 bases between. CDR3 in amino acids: CATAGGVSGNTIYF. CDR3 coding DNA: TGTGCCACCGCGGGGGGGGTCTCTGGAAACACCATATATTTT.

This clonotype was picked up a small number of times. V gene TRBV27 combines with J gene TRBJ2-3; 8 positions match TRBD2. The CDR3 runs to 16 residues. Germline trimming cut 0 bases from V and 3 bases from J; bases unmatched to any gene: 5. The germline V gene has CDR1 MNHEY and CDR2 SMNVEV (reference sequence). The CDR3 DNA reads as TGTGCCAGCAGTTTATCTGTAGCGGGAACGACAGATACGCAGTATTTT. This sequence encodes CASSLSVAGTTDTQYF.

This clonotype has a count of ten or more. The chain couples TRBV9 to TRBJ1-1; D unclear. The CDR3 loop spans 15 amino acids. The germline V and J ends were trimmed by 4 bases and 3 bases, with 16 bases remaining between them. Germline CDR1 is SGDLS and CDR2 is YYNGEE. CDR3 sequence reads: CASSHGREGDTEAFF. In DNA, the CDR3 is TGTGCCAGCAGCCACGGACGGGAGGGAGACACTGAAGCTTTCTTT.

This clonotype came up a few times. CDR3 protein: CASSLLLGLAGGFSSTDTQYF. CDR3 coding DNA: TGTGCCAGCAGTTTACTACTAGGACTAGCGGGGGGATTTTCTAGCACAGATACGCAGTATTTT. V is TRBV28 and J is TRBJ2-3, with TRBD2 identical over 14 bases. CDR3 length equals 21 residues. V lost 2 bases, J lost 0 bases, and 13 bases stayed unmatched. The V gene's germline CDR1 is MDHEN and CDR2 SYDVKM.

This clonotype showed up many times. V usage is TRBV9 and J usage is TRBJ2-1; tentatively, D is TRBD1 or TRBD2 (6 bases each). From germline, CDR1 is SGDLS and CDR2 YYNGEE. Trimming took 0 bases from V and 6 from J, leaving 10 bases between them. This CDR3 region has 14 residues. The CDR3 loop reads CASSVAWGANEQFF. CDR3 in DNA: TGTGCCAGCAGCGTAGCTTGGGGGGCCAATGAGCAGTTCTTC.

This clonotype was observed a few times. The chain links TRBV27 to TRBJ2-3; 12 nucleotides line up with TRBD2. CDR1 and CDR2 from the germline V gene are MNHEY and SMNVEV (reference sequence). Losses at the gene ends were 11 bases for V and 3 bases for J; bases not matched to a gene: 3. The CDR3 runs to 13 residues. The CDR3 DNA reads TGTGCCGCGACTAGCGGGAGAACAGATACGCAGTATTTT. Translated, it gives CAATSGRTDTQYF.

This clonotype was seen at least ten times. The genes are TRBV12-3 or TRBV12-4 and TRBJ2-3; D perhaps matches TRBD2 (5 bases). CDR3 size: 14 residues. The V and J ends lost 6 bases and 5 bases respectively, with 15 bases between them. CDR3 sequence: CASRPRGSRDTQYF. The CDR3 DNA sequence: TGTGCCAGCAGACCCCGGGGTAGCCGAGATACGCAGTATTTT.

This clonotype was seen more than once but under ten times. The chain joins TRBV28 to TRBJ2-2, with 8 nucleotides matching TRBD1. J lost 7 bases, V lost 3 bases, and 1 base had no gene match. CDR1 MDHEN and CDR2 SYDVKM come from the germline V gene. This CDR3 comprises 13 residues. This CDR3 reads CASSLTGVGELFF. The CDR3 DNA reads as TGTGCCAGCAGTTTGACAGGGGTCGGGGAGCTGTTTTTT.

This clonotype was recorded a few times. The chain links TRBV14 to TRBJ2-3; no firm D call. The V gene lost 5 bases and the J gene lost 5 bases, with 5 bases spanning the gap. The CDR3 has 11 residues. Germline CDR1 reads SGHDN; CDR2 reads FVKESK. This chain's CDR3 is CASSGVDTQYF. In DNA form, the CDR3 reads TGTGCCAGCAGCGGGGTAGATACGCAGTATTTT.

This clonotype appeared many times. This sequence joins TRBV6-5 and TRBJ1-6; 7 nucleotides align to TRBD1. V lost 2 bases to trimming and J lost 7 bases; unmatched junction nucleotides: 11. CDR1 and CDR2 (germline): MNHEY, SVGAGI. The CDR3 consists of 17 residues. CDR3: CASSYIPGTERNSPLHF. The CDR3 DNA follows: TGTGCCAGCAGTTACATCCCCGGGACAGAGAGAAATTCACCCCTCCACTTT.

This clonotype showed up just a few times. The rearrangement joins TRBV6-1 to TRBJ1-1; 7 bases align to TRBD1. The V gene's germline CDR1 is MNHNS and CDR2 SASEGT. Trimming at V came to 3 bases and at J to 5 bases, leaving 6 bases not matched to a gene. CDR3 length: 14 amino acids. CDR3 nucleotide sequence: TGTGCCAGCAGTGACAGGGGGAAAGGGACTGAAGCTTTCTTT. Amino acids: CASSDRGKGTEAFF.

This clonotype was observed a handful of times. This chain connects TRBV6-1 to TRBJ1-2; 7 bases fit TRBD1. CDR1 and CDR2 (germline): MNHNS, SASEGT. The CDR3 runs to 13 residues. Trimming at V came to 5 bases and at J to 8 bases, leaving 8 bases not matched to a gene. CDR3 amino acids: CASSTQGIRGYTF. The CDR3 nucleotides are TGTGCCAGCAGTACACAGGGGATCCGGGGCTACACCTTC.

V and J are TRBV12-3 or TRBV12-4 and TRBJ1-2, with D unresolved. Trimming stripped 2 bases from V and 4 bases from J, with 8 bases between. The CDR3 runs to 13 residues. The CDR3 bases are TGTGCCAGCAGTTTATACTCTGGCTATGGCTACACCTTC. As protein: CASSLYSGYGYTF.